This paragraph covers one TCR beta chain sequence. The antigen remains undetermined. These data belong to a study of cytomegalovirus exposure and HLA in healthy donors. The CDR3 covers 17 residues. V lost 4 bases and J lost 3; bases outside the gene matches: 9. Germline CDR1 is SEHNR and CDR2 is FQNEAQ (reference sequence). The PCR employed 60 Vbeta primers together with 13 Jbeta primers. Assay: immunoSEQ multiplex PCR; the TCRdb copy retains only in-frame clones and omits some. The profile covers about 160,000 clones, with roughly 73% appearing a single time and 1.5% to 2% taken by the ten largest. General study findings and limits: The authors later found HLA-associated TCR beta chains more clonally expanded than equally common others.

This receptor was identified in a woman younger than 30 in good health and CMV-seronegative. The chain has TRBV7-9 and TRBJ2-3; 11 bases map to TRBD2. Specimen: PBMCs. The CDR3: CASSSSGTSGRTDTQYF. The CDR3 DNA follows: TGTGCCAGCAGCTCCTCCGGGACTAGCGGTCGTACAGATACGCAGTATTTT.